Shown below are 2 T cell receptor beta chains from a single sample sequenced in a study of graft-versus-host responses after intestinal transplantation. Measured with immunoSEQ multiplex PCR; TCRdb has only the in-frame clones, and not every one. The data hold tens of thousands of clones, with 70% to 90% observed a single time. Their antigens remain unidentified. Sequencing used unstimulated CD4+ T cells sorted from spleen or lymph node cells, obtained before transplant. The receptors were gathered from a human donor who was the organ donor for an intestinal transplant.

V gene TRBV11-2 combines with J gene TRBJ2-1; 8 bases are a match to TRBD2. This CDR3 is 16 amino acids long. Germline loops: CDR1 SGHAT, CDR2 FQNNGV. Losses at the gene ends were 4 bases for V and 4 bases for J; bases not matched to a gene: 9. The CDR3 protein is CASSYESGSRYNEQFF. The CDR3 DNA is TGTGCCAGCAGCTATGAAAGCGGGAGCAGATACAATGAGCAGTTCTTC.

This clone was observed a handful of times. The CDR3 here is CASSWAGGTKNIQYF. The CDR3 coding sequence is TGTGCCAGTAGTTGGGCTGGAGGGACCAAAAACATTCAGTACTTC. V and J are TRBV19 and TRBJ2-4; maybe TRBD2 (6 bases). CDR1 is LNHDA and CDR2 is SQIVND in the germline V gene (reference sequence). V lost 5 bases, J lost 2 bases, and 13 bases lay in between. The CDR3 covers 15 residues.